This T cell receptor beta chain comes out of a study of regulatory T cells in long-lasting Graves disease. Regarding the study as a whole: Persistent disease showed a preference for TRBV28, TRBJ1-2 and TRBJ2-5.

This clonotype came up many times. The antigen is unknown. As to time point: newly diagnosed GD, antithyroid drugs for less than 3 months. From PBMCs, RNA was extracted and then used to make the TCR library. Trimming cost V 0 bases and J 1 base, with 6 bases left between them. This CDR3 spans 13 amino acids. CDR1 and CDR2 from the germline V gene are GTSNPN and SVGIG (reference sequence). Combining iRepertoire HTBI primers with Arm-PCR of CDR3 regions, the authors built TCR beta libraries. TCRdb passed the multiplex PCR reads through MiXCR, listing each CDR3 protein once. This repertoire shows around 470,000 distinct CDR3 sequences, about 15% found once; its top ten account for approximately 17%. This same sample was also part of a study on T cells in Graves' hyperthyroidism and ophthalmopathy. This second study notes: Patients counted as stable if ophthalmopathy did not develop within 18 months.

This sequence joins TRBV30 and TRBJ1-1; D remains unclear. This TCR came from a woman between 50 and 59 years old with Graves disease. The sequencing used peripheral blood mononuclear cells (PBMCs), collected at new diagnosis, from a patient treated with antithyroid drugs. CDR3 sequence reads: CAWSVSTNTEAFF. Written as DNA, the CDR3 is TGTGCCTGGAGTGTGTCGACGAACACTGAAGCTTTCTTT.